This T cell receptor beta chain derives from a study of shared clonotypes between healthy human individuals. CD45RO negativity and positive selection for CCR7 defined naive CD8 cells, a population that excluded terminally differentiated effector memory CD45RA+ cells. CDR3 length equals 16 residues. V was cut by 0 bases and J by 2 bases, with 14 bases left in between. Germline values: CDR1 MNHEY, CDR2 SMNVEV (reference sequence). TCRdb's copy holds only in-frame clones and misses some; the assay was immunoSEQ multiplex PCR. In the table there are around 600,000 clones, roughly 98% of which are singletons.

V gene TRBV27 combines with J gene TRBJ2-7, with D maybe TRBD1 (6 bases). The specimen sequenced was naive CD8+ T cells sorted from blood. This TCR was sampled from a man aged 30 to 39 in good health. This CDR3 is CASSLSSGVRPYEQYF. The CDR3, as DNA: TGTGCCAGCAGTTTATCTTCAGGGGTTCGACCCTACGAGCAGTACTTC.